Listed below are T cell receptor beta chains from one sample, sequenced in a study of cytomegalovirus exposure and HLA in healthy donors. Profiled with immunoSEQ multiplex PCR; TCRdb holds only in-frame clones, not every one. This sample yields some 77,000 clones, of which 70% to 85% are seen a single time; 2.5% belongs to the top ten. The specimen was PBMCs. Source of these receptors: a man younger than 45 in good health and CMV-seronegative. Both conserved end residues are part of each CDR3. Each record gives: V gene, J gene, D gene, clone size, CDR3 protein, CDR3 DNA. The D gene is left open where the match is weak. The size field is filled for only some rows; it gives once, few, many or a size class.

v_gene: TRBV10-3
j_gene: TRBJ2-7
d_gene: -
abundance: few
CDR3aa: CAIRGWGDEQYF
CDR3nt: TGTGCCATCAGGGGTTGGGGGGACGAGCAGTACTTC

v_gene: TRBV15
j_gene: TRBJ1-6
d_gene: TRBD1
abundance: -
CDR3aa: CATSRVWTGEGNSPLHF
CDR3nt: TGTGCCACCAGCAGAGTTTGGACAGGGGAGGGAAATTCACCCCTCCACTTT

v_gene: TRBV6-5
j_gene: TRBJ1-1
d_gene: -
abundance: -
CDR3aa: CASSFLPGLSGTEAFF
CDR3nt: TGTGCCAGCAGTTTCCTTCCGGGTCTGTCGGGCACTGAAGCTTTCTTT

v_gene: TRBV27
j_gene: TRBJ2-7
d_gene: -
abundance: once
CDR3aa: CASSDRGNPYEQYF
CDR3nt: TGTGCCAGCAGTGACCGGGGGAACCCCTACGAGCAGTACTTC

v_gene: TRBV7-2
j_gene: TRBJ1-1
d_gene: -
abundance: -
CDR3aa: CASSLGVGRANTEAFF
CDR3nt: TGTGCCAGCAGCTTAGGGGTGGGCAGGGCGAACACTGAAGCTTTCTTT

v_gene: TRBV29-1
j_gene: TRBJ2-7
d_gene: -
abundance: -
CDR3aa: CSVGRTGREQYF
CDR3nt: TGCAGCGTGGGGAGGACTGGGCGGGAGCAGTACTTC

v_gene: TRBV27
j_gene: TRBJ2-7
d_gene: -
abundance: -
CDR3aa: CASKQLTKQYF
CDR3nt: TGTGCCAGCAAACAGCTTACGAAGCAGTACTTC

v_gene: TRBV10-3
j_gene: TRBJ1-2
d_gene: -
abundance: -
CDR3aa: CAITPTGLNYGYTF
CDR3nt: TGTGCCATCACTCCCACCGGACTGAACTATGGCTACACCTTC

v_gene: TRBV2
j_gene: TRBJ1-2
d_gene: TRBD1
abundance: -
CDR3aa: CASSHRGTYGYTF
CDR3nt: TGTGCCAGCAGTCACAGGGGGACCTATGGCTACACCTTC

v_gene: TRBV5-8
j_gene: TRBJ2-5
d_gene: -
abundance: -
CDR3aa: CASRAGLGETQYF
CDR3nt: TGTGCCAGCAGGGCCGGACTGGGAGAGACCCAGTACTTC

v_gene: TRBV15
j_gene: TRBJ1-2
d_gene: -
abundance: -
CDR3aa: CATSSPGRGRNYYGYTF
CDR3nt: TGTGCCACCAGCAGCCCCGGGAGGGGACGGAATTACTATGGCTACACCTTC

v_gene: TRBV4-3
j_gene: TRBJ1-1
d_gene: -
abundance: few
CDR3aa: CASSQDLSGNTEAFF
CDR3nt: TGCGCCAGCAGCCAAGATCTGAGCGGGAACACTGAAGCTTTCTTT

v_gene: TRBV19
j_gene: TRBJ1-5
d_gene: -
abundance: -
CDR3aa: CASSIFRDIIGNQPQHF
CDR3nt: TGTGCCAGTAGTATCTTCCGGGACATAATAGGCAATCAGCCCCAGCATTTT

v_gene: TRBV18
j_gene: TRBJ2-1
d_gene: TRBD2
abundance: -
CDR3aa: CASSQTRAGGSSSYNEQFF
CDR3nt: TGTGCCAGCTCCCAGACAAGGGCGGGGGGTTCCTCCTCCTACAATGAGCAGTTCTTC

v_gene: TRBV30
j_gene: TRBJ1-1
d_gene: -
abundance: -
CDR3aa: CALAFMNTEAFF
CDR3nt: TGTGCCCTGGCATTCATGAACACTGAAGCTTTCTTT

v_gene: TRBV27
j_gene: TRBJ2-7
d_gene: -
abundance: -
CDR3aa: CASSQYGGYEQYF
CDR3nt: TGTGCCAGCAGTCAATACGGGGGTTACGAGCAGTACTTC

v_gene: TRBV27
j_gene: TRBJ2-7
d_gene: TRBD2
abundance: -
CDR3aa: CASSASGSYYEQYF
CDR3nt: TGTGCCAGCAGTGCTAGCGGGAGTTACTACGAGCAGTACTTC

v_gene: TRBV7-9
j_gene: TRBJ1-4
d_gene: -
abundance: -
CDR3aa: CASQQGPEKLFF
CDR3nt: TGTGCCAGCCAACAGGGCCCCGAAAAACTGTTTTTT

v_gene: TRBV6-6
j_gene: TRBJ1-1
d_gene: -
abundance: -
CDR3aa: CASSRSPNTEAFF
CDR3nt: TGTGCCAGCAGCCGGTCTCCGAACACTGAAGCTTTCTTT

v_gene: TRBV29-1
j_gene: TRBJ2-1
d_gene: -
abundance: -
CDR3aa: CSVELWATRSYNEQFF
CDR3nt: TGCAGCGTTGAATTATGGGCCACCCGCTCCTACAATGAGCAGTTCTTC

v_gene: TRBV27
j_gene: TRBJ2-2
d_gene: -
abundance: -
CDR3aa: CASSLSLQLNTGELFF
CDR3nt: TGTGCCAGCAGTTTGAGTCTCCAATTAAACACCGGGGAGCTGTTTTTT

v_gene: TRBV25-1
j_gene: TRBJ1-1
d_gene: -
abundance: -
CDR3aa: CASSESGRGPTEAFF
CDR3nt: TGTGCCAGCAGTGAATCGGGGAGGGGACCCACTGAAGCTTTCTTT

v_gene: TRBV4-1
j_gene: TRBJ1-5
d_gene: -
abundance: -
CDR3aa: CASSQDEGAFQPQHF
CDR3nt: TGCGCCAGCAGCCAAGATGAGGGCGCGTTCCAGCCCCAGCATTTT

v_gene: TRBV7-2
j_gene: TRBJ2-7
d_gene: -
abundance: -
CDR3aa: CASSFSGGEQYF
CDR3nt: TGTGCCAGCAGCTTCTCGGGTGGCGAGCAGTACTTC

v_gene: TRBV30
j_gene: TRBJ1-4
d_gene: -
abundance: -
CDR3aa: CAWSGQINEKLFF
CDR3nt: TGTGCCTGGAGTGGGCAGATTAATGAAAAACTGTTTTTT

v_gene: TRBV30
j_gene: TRBJ2-3
d_gene: TRBD2
abundance: -
CDR3aa: CAWTRLALSSGTQYF
CDR3nt: TGTGCCTGGACCCGACTAGCCCTTTCTTCGGGTACGCAGTATTTT

v_gene: TRBV9
j_gene: TRBJ2-3
d_gene: -
abundance: -
CDR3aa: CASSPKRASTDTQYF
CDR3nt: TGTGCCAGCAGCCCAAAGCGGGCTAGCACAGATACGCAGTATTTT

v_gene: TRBV7-2
j_gene: TRBJ2-2
d_gene: -
abundance: -
CDR3aa: CASSPRRQNTGELFF
CDR3nt: TGTGCCAGCAGCCCCCGGCGGCAGAACACCGGGGAGCTGTTTTTT

v_gene: TRBV7-2
j_gene: TRBJ1-5
d_gene: -
abundance: -
CDR3aa: CASSLWQAYNQPQHF
CDR3nt: TGTGCCAGCAGCTTATGGCAGGCCTATAATCAGCCCCAGCATTTT

v_gene: TRBV11-3
j_gene: TRBJ2-2
d_gene: -
abundance: once
CDR3aa: CASRAGSGELFF
CDR3nt: TGTGCCAGCAGGGCGGGGTCCGGGGAGCTGTTTTTT

v_gene: TRBV5-6
j_gene: TRBJ1-3
d_gene: TRBD1
abundance: few
CDR3aa: CASSSGGLAGNTIYF
CDR3nt: TGTGCCAGCAGTTCAGGGGGCTTGGCTGGAAACACCATATATTTT

v_gene: TRBV7-9
j_gene: TRBJ1-2
d_gene: TRBD1
abundance: -
CDR3aa: CASSQDRGLDYGYTF
CDR3nt: TGTGCCAGCAGCCAGGACAGGGGGCTAGACTATGGCTACACCTTC

v_gene: TRBV30
j_gene: TRBJ1-5
d_gene: -
abundance: -
CDR3aa: CACRRHPNQPQHF
CDR3nt: TGTGCCTGTAGGCGACATCCCAATCAGCCCCAGCATTTT

v_gene: TRBV7-2
j_gene: TRBJ2-1
d_gene: -
abundance: -
CDR3aa: CASSRGVGYNEQFF
CDR3nt: TGTGCCAGCAGTCGCGGGGTGGGCTACAATGAGCAGTTCTTC

v_gene: TRBV25-1
j_gene: TRBJ1-5
d_gene: -
abundance: -
CDR3aa: CASSLGLNQPQHF
CDR3nt: TGTGCCAGCAGTCTGGGACTCAATCAGCCCCAGCATTTT

v_gene: TRBV15
j_gene: TRBJ2-7
d_gene: TRBD1
abundance: -
CDR3aa: CATSGQGFEKQYF
CDR3nt: TGTGCCACCTCGGGACAGGGTTTTGAAAAGCAGTACTTC

v_gene: TRBV7-2
j_gene: TRBJ1-3
d_gene: -
abundance: -
CDR3aa: CASSLSPFSGNTIYF
CDR3nt: TGTGCCAGCAGCTTATCCCCCTTCTCTGGAAACACCATATATTTT

v_gene: TRBV5-5
j_gene: TRBJ1-5
d_gene: -
abundance: -
CDR3aa: CASSLALNQPQHF
CDR3nt: TGTGCCAGCAGCTTGGCCCTCAATCAGCCCCAGCATTTT

v_gene: TRBV28
j_gene: TRBJ2-2
d_gene: -
abundance: once
CDR3aa: CASSLRGFRELFF
CDR3nt: TGTGCCAGCAGTTTGAGGGGGTTCCGGGAGCTGTTTTTT

v_gene: TRBV11-2
j_gene: TRBJ2-1
d_gene: TRBD2
abundance: -
CDR3aa: CASSLSPSGVYNEQFF
CDR3nt: TGTGCCAGCAGCTTGTCGCCTAGCGGGGTCTACAATGAGCAGTTCTTC

v_gene: TRBV6-1
j_gene: TRBJ1-1
d_gene: -
abundance: -
CDR3aa: CASNRQENTEAFF
CDR3nt: TGTGCCAGCAACAGGCAGGAGAACACTGAAGCTTTCTTT

v_gene: TRBV7-2
j_gene: TRBJ2-5
d_gene: TRBD1
abundance: -
CDR3aa: CATGQGAQETQYF
CDR3nt: TGTGCCACTGGACAGGGGGCACAAGAGACCCAGTACTTC

v_gene: TRBV2
j_gene: TRBJ2-6
d_gene: -
abundance: -
CDR3aa: CASSEVRHSGANVLTF
CDR3nt: TGTGCCAGCAGTGAAGTCAGGCACTCTGGGGCCAACGTCCTGACTTTC

v_gene: TRBV6-5
j_gene: TRBJ1-2
d_gene: -
abundance: -
CDR3aa: CASSSGLFYTF
CDR3nt: TGTGCCAGCAGTTCGGGACTTTTCTACACCTTC

v_gene: TRBV4-2
j_gene: TRBJ2-7
d_gene: TRBD2
abundance: -
CDR3aa: CASSQDAGVGEQYF
CDR3nt: TGTGCCAGCAGCCAAGATGCGGGAGTAGGAGAGCAGTACTTC

v_gene: TRBV7-2
j_gene: TRBJ2-5
d_gene: -
abundance: -
CDR3aa: CASSLGTGKETQYF
CDR3nt: TGTGCCAGCAGCTTAGGAACAGGGAAAGAGACCCAGTACTTC

v_gene: TRBV7-9
j_gene: TRBJ2-5
d_gene: TRBD1
abundance: -
CDR3aa: CASSLVRGYQETQYF
CDR3nt: TGTGCCAGCAGCTTAGTCAGGGGGTACCAAGAGACCCAGTACTTC

v_gene: TRBV27
j_gene: TRBJ1-1
d_gene: -
abundance: -
CDR3aa: CASSYYLNTEAFF
CDR3nt: TGTGCCAGCAGCTATTACTTGAACACTGAAGCTTTCTTT

v_gene: TRBV27
j_gene: TRBJ2-5
d_gene: TRBD1
abundance: -
CDR3aa: CASSSGTGETQYF
CDR3nt: TGTGCCAGCAGTTCCGGGACAGGGGAGACCCAGTACTTC

v_gene: TRBV6-1
j_gene: TRBJ1-6
d_gene: TRBD1
abundance: -
CDR3aa: CASTGTDNSPLHF
CDR3nt: TGTGCCAGCACTGGGACAGATAATTCACCCCTCCACTTT

v_gene: TRBV11-2
j_gene: TRBJ2-7
d_gene: -
abundance: -
CDR3aa: CASSLATYEQYF
CDR3nt: TGTGCCAGCAGCTTAGCAACCTACGAGCAGTACTTC

v_gene: TRBV5-4
j_gene: TRBJ1-2
d_gene: TRBD1
abundance: -
CDR3aa: CASSYPDRPELGYTF
CDR3nt: TGTGCCAGCAGCTACCCGGACAGGCCTGAGTTGGGCTACACCTTC

v_gene: TRBV11-3
j_gene: TRBJ2-1
d_gene: -
abundance: -
CDR3aa: CASSLGQVVHNEQFF
CDR3nt: TGTGCCAGCAGCTTAGGACAGGTTGTCCACAATGAGCAGTTCTTC

v_gene: TRBV27
j_gene: TRBJ2-1
d_gene: -
abundance: -
CDR3aa: CASSFSSYNEQFF
CDR3nt: TGTGCCAGCAGTTTCAGCTCCTACAATGAGCAGTTCTTC

v_gene: TRBV7-3
j_gene: TRBJ2-6
d_gene: -
abundance: few
CDR3aa: CASSSQGPIRSGANVLTF
CDR3nt: TGTGCCAGCAGCTCCCAGGGGCCCATCCGCTCTGGGGCCAACGTCCTGACTTTC

v_gene: TRBV28
j_gene: TRBJ1-4
d_gene: -
abundance: -
CDR3aa: CASSLSLATNEKLFF
CDR3nt: TGTGCCAGCAGTTTATCTCTTGCAACTAATGAAAAACTGTTTTTT

v_gene: TRBV9
j_gene: TRBJ2-1
d_gene: -
abundance: -
CDR3aa: CASSVNQGLSDEQFF
CDR3nt: TGTGCCAGCAGCGTAAATCAGGGCTTAAGCGATGAGCAGTTCTTC